A single sample gave rise to the 28 T cell receptor beta chains below, sequenced in a study of blood T cells in healthy people across ages. The second PCR ran about 6 to 11 cycles with a sample-barcoded 5' primer and J-beta primers. TCRdb reanalysed the 5' RACE reads using MiXCR and keeps one entry per CDR3 protein. The repertoire holds about 900,000 distinct CDR3 sequences, around two thirds seen once, with 25% to 35% in the top ten. Source material: blood. The receptor source for this set is a man in his thirties or forties in good health.

This clonotype occurred once. The rearrangement uses TRBV10-3 and TRBJ2-1; 9 bases match TRBD2. This CDR3 is built from 20 residues. Per the germline V gene, CDR1 is ENHRY and CDR2 is SYGVKD. The V segment lost 2 bases and the J segment 7 bases; nucleotides outside the gene matches: 21. The CDR3 region has the DNA TGTGCCATCAGTGAGCCTGAGGATAGCGGGGGAACACCCACCCGAAATGAGCAGTTCTTC. Its protein is CAISEPEDSGGTPTRNEQFF.

This rearrangement joins TRBV27 to TRBJ1-5; D not certain. CDR3 length: 13 residues. Germline CDR1 and CDR2: MNHEY and SMNVEV (reference sequence). Trimming removed 6 bases from V and 3 bases from J, with 9 bases in between. Here the CDR3 reads CASRGGNNQPQHF. DNA for the CDR3: TGTGCCAGCAGGGGAGGTAACAATCAGCCCCAGCATTTT.

The rearrangement links TRBV30 to TRBJ1-2; 9 bases map to TRBD1. Germline V lookup: CDR1 GTSNPN, CDR2 SVGIG (reference sequence). V was clipped by 5 bases and J by 3 bases; unmatched bases: 4. The CDR3 extends over 13 amino acids. The DNA for the CDR3 is TGTGCCTGGGACAGGGGGGGAGACTATGGCTACACCTTC. Translating gives CAWDRGGDYGYTF.

The chain has TRBV28 and TRBJ2-1, with D possibly being TRBD1 (7 bases). The ends were cut back, 3 bases at V and 2 bases at J, with 11 bases in the middle. Germline V CDR1 and CDR2: MDHEN, SYDVKM. The CDR3 length is 15 residues. This CDR3 reads CASSFVRGAYNEQFF. CDR3 nucleotide sequence: TGTGCCAGCAGTTTCGTCAGGGGGGCCTACAATGAGCAGTTCTTC.

J is TRBJ2-7 and V is TRBV4-2; 11 bases align to TRBD1. V lost 0 bases, J lost 4 bases, and 2 bases stayed unmatched. The germline V gene encodes CDR1 LGHNA and CDR2 YNFKEQ. The CDR3 has 15 residues. Here the CDR3 DNA reads TGTGCCAGCAGCCAAGAGGGACAGGGGGGTTACGAGCAGTACTTC. It yields the protein CASSQEGQGGYEQYF.

This clonotype has a single count. V is TRBV4-1 and J is TRBJ1-4; unclear D gene. The germline CDR1 and CDR2 sequences are MGHRA and YSYEKL. This CDR3 spans 15 amino acids. V shed 0 bases and J shed 9 bases, with 14 bases lying between them. The CDR3 here is CASSQDCCPLKKLFF. The CDR3 DNA follows: TGCGCCAGCAGCCAAGATTGTTGCCCTTTGAAAAAACTGTTTTTT.

The chain uses TRBV29-1 and TRBJ2-1; D might be TRBD1 or TRBD2, each matching 5 bases. V lost 4 bases and J 6 bases, leaving 16 bases between the germline ends. The CDR3 is 14 residues long. From germline, CDR1 is SQVTM and CDR2 ANQGSEA. CDR3 region: CSVAGTLRVNEQFF. The DNA for the CDR3 is TGCAGCGTTGCGGGGACCCTCAGGGTCAATGAGCAGTTCTTC.

The CDR3 coding sequence is TGTGCCAGCAGTGAAGTGGCTGCGGATTCACCCCTCCACTTT. Its protein product is CASSEVAADSPLHF. The chain is built from TRBV6-4 and TRBJ1-6; D gene unclear. CDR3 length: 14 amino acids. Looked up from germline, CDR1 is MRHNA and CDR2 is SNTAGT. V was shortened by 3 bases and J by 8 bases, with 11 bases between the two germline ends.

This chain connects TRBV12-5 to TRBJ2-1; 8 bases agree with TRBD2. V shed 6 bases, J shed 9 bases, and the junction held 4 bases outside the gene matches. The CDR3 is 12 residues long. Germline CDR1 reads LGHNT; CDR2 reads FRNRAP. CDR3 in amino acids: CASGWTSREQFF. CDR3 bases: TGTGCTAGTGGATGGACTAGCCGTGAGCAGTTCTTC.

The chain employs TRBV7-9 and TRBJ1-2, with D possibly being TRBD1 (5 bases). Germline CDR1 SEHNR, CDR2 FQNEAQ (reference sequence). CDR3 size: 15 residues. V shed 4 bases and J shed 3 bases, with 15 bases lying between them. The DNA of the CDR3 is TGTGCCAGCAGCTGGACGAGGGGTCCGGACTATGGCTACACCTTC. Translating it yields CASSWTRGPDYGYTF.

The chain links TRBV7-2 to TRBJ2-3, with TRBD1 matching 7 bases. Germline assignment: CDR1 SGHTA and CDR2 FQGNSA. V trimming: 3 bases; J trimming: 7 bases; junction bases outside the gene matches: 22. The CDR3 runs 19 residues. CDR3 sequence: CASSFAFRSRDSPGNTQYF. The CDR3 region has the DNA TGTGCCAGCAGCTTCGCCTTCCGGAGCCGGGACAGTCCTGGGAATACGCAGTATTTT.

As for this clonotype: One junction end disagrees with the germline gene, perhaps due to a read error. The rearrangement links TRBV4-1 to TRBJ1-6; D unclear. This CDR3 contains 17 residues. Germline lookup yields CDR1 MGHRA and CDR2 YSYEKL. The CDR3 sequence: CASSQDVLSSYNSPLHF. CDR3 sequence (DNA): TGCGCCAGCAGCCAAGATGTACTGAGCTCCTACAATTCACCCCTCCACTTT.

V and J are TRBV6-6 and TRBJ2-3, with a possible D match to TRBD2 (6 bases). The CDR3 runs 14 residues. V was trimmed by 6 bases and J by 2 bases, leaving 12 bases between them. Germline V lookup: CDR1 MNHNY, CDR2 SVGAGI (reference sequence). The CDR3 DNA reads TGTGCCAGCAGCATCACTAGCCTCACAGATACGCAGTATTTT. The encoded protein is CASSITSLTDTQYF.

The V call is TRBV6-1, the J call TRBJ2-3; the match to TRBD2 covers 7 bases. The CDR3 is 16 residues long. Germline lookup yields CDR1 MNHNS and CDR2 SASEGT. The V segment lost 4 bases and the J segment 2 bases; nucleotides outside the gene matches: 9. CDR3 residues: CASSVPAGSDTDTQYF. In DNA, the CDR3 is TGTGCCAGCAGTGTCCCAGCGGGATCCGACACAGATACGCAGTATTTT.

This clonotype was recorded a few times. The DNA is left out, because the CDR3 cannot be placed on it with certainty; the CDR3 is given as TCRdb lists it. The chain recombines TRBV7-2 with TRBJ1-2; TRBD1 is the table's D call, not checked against the DNA. Germline loops: CDR1 SGHTA, CDR2 FQGNSA. The CDR3 is 18 amino acids long, termini counted. The CDR3 loop is CASSLGFVVGQGAYGHTF.

V and J are TRBV6-2 or TRBV6-3 and TRBJ2-1; D is possibly TRBD2 (5 bases). V lost 5 bases and J 5 bases, leaving 13 bases between the germline ends. Germline assignment: CDR1 MNHEY and CDR2 SVGEGT. The CDR3 consists of 14 residues. CDR3 residues: CASSQSGPHNEQFF. As DNA, the CDR3 is TGTGCCAGCAGTCAGAGCGGCCCCCACAATGAGCAGTTCTTC.

V gene TRBV12-3 or TRBV12-4 combines with J gene TRBJ2-4; D call uncertain. V gave up 8 bases and J gave up 15 bases, with 17 bases separating them. This CDR3 comprises 11 residues. The CDR3 reads CASGPGYELYF. The CDR3 region has the DNA TGTGCCAGCGGTCCGGGTTACGAGCTGTACTTC.

The chain carries TRBV20-1 and TRBJ1-5; tentative D call: TRBD1 (5 bases). Trimming stripped 1 base from V and 5 bases from J, with 12 bases between. Germline values: CDR1 DFQATT, CDR2 SNEGSKA (reference sequence). This CDR3 comprises 14 residues. The CDR3 nucleotides read TGCAGTGCTAGAGTAGGGGAGGGGCATCAGCCCCAGCATTTT. As protein: CSARVGEGHQPQHF.

V is TRBV5-1 and J is TRBJ2-5; 9 bases match TRBD2. CDR1 is SGHRS and CDR2 is YFSETQ in the germline V gene. CDR3 length equals 16 residues. Trimming cost V 0 bases and J 5 bases; bases outside gene matches: 8. Written as DNA, the CDR3 is TGCGCCAGCAGCTTGGGTCTAGCGGGGTACGTCGAGACCCAGTACTTC. Residues: CASSLGLAGYVETQYF.

The chain joins TRBV18 to TRBJ1-3, with D tentatively TRBD1 (6 bases). Germline V lookup: CDR1 KGHSH, CDR2 LQKENI. Trimming removed 3 bases at V and 0 bases at J, with 9 bases between. CDR3 length: 15 residues. The DNA for the CDR3 is TGTGCCAGCTCACCCGGACAGCACTCTGGAAACACCATATATTTT. This encodes CASSPGQHSGNTIYF.

V and J are TRBV12-3 or TRBV12-4 and TRBJ2-2; 9 bases map to TRBD2. Unmatched junction bases numbered 9, after V lost 7 bases and J lost 6 bases. The CDR3 consists of 15 residues. The CDR3 DNA reads TGTGCCAGCACCCCCAGTGCGGGGGGGCCCGGGGAGCTGTTTTTT. This sequence encodes CASTPSAGGPGELFF.

The genes are TRBV5-4 and TRBJ2-7, with 12 bases matching TRBD1. The CDR3 is 17 residues long. V trimming: 6 bases; J trimming: 1 base; junction bases outside the gene matches: 11. Germline values: CDR1 SGHNT, CDR2 YYREEE (reference sequence). CDR3 coding DNA: TGTGCCAGCACCCAGGGGACAGGGGGCCTCATATCCTACGAGCAGTACTTC. It translates to CASTQGTGGLISYEQYF.

The genes are TRBV7-3 and TRBJ2-7; TRBD1 matches at 10 bases. The CDR3 totals 20 residues. With V trimmed by 1 base and J by 4 bases, 19 bases remained unmatched. Germline V gene lookup returns CDR1 SGHTA and CDR2 FQGTGA. CDR3 in DNA: TGTGCCAGCAGCTTAAACCCGACAGGGGGCGCGGGGGAAAATTTTTACGAGCAGTACTTC. Encoded protein: CASSLNPTGGAGENFYEQYF.

The gene calls are TRBV27 and TRBJ2-5; D ambiguous. The CDR3 has 13 residues. The ends were cut back, 4 bases at V and 11 bases at J, with 17 bases in the middle. Looked up from germline, CDR1 is MNHEY and CDR2 is SMNVEV (reference sequence). CDR3 sequence: CASSSGRTGEQYF. CDR3 in DNA: TGTGCCAGCAGTTCCGGACGGACGGGTGAGCAGTACTTC.

The chain employs TRBV6-2 or TRBV6-3 and TRBJ1-4; D remains ambiguous. V lost 6 bases to trimming and J lost 0 bases, with 11 bases between them. There are 15 residues in the CDR3. The V gene's germline CDR1 is MNHEY and CDR2 SVGEGT. The chain's CDR3 is CASSQDFATNEKLFF. The CDR3 DNA reads TGTGCCAGCAGCCAGGATTTTGCAACTAATGAAAAACTGTTTTTT.

J is TRBJ2-5 and V is TRBV11-2; D gene uncertain. V was clipped by 5 bases and J by 11 bases, with 15 bases between them. CDR1 and CDR2 (germline): SGHAT, FQNNGV. This CDR3 contains 12 residues. The CDR3, as DNA: TGTGCCAGCAGCCCGGACCCGGCGGAGCAGTACTTC. The encoded protein is CASSPDPAEQYF.

This chain links TRBV6-2 or TRBV6-3 with TRBJ2-5; 9 bases are a match to TRBD1. Germline CDR1 reads MNHEY; CDR2 reads SVGEGT. Losses at the gene ends were 6 bases for V and 11 bases for J; bases not matched to a gene: 19. This CDR3 spans 16 amino acids. DNA of the CDR3: TGTGCCAGCAGCAAACTCGGTGGGACAGGGCTTCGAGAGCAGTACTTC. This codes for CASSKLGGTGLREQYF.

The rearrangement uses TRBV7-6 and TRBJ2-7, with 8 bases that match TRBD2. Germline CDR1 SGHVS, CDR2 FNYEAQ. The CDR3 length is 19 residues. V was pared by 5 bases and J by 1 base, with 19 bases of the junction left unmatched. The CDR3 sequence: CASSPIEVTKRGISYEQYF. CDR3 nucleotide sequence: TGTGCCAGCAGCCCCATCGAGGTGACGAAGCGGGGGATTTCCTACGAGCAGTACTTC. The full variable domain, with the rest looked up from reference TRBV7-6 and TRBJ2-7, is GAGVSQSPRYKVTKRGQDVALRCDPISGHVSLYWYRQALGQGPEFLTYFNYEAQQDKSGLPNDRFSAERPEGSISTLTIQRTEQRDSAMYRCASSPIEVTKRGISYEQYFGPGTRLTVT.